A selection of T cell receptor beta chains follows, all from one sample in a study of blood T cell repertoires in COVID-19. Clones were sequenced by immunoSEQ multiplex PCR, and TCRdb holds only the in-frame ones, with some missing. The sample includes about 70,000 clones, more than 65% of them seen just once. Sequenced: peripheral blood. These receptor sequences come from a woman between 65 and 79 years old with acute or convalescent COVID-19. Both conserved end residues are part of each CDR3. Fields, in order: J gene, clone size, D gene, V gene, CDR3 DNA, CDR3 protein. The D gene is left open where the match is weak. Size is omitted from some rows. Given values are once, few, many or a class for expanded clones.

TRBJ2-1 once . TRBV7-2 TGTGCCAGCAGCTTATGGGCTCCCGACGGTGAGCAGTTCTTC CASSLWAPDGEQFF
TRBJ1-5 few . TRBV7-9 TGTGCCAGCAGCTTAGGCGGGGCGTATCAGCCCCAGCATTTT CASSLGGAYQPQHF
TRBJ1-5 few TRBD1 TRBV6-5 TGTGCCAGTCGCACCGGGACAGACCACAATCAGCCCCAGCATTTT CASRTGTDHNQPQHF
TRBJ2-7 . . TRBV5-1 TGCGCCAGCAGCTTGCTTGCAGGGAACGAGCAGTACTTC CASSLLAGNEQYF
TRBJ2-7 once TRBD1 TRBV7-2 TGTGCCAGCAGCTTAGGAGGGGGCGGCTCCTACGAGCAGTACTTC CASSLGGGGSYEQYF
TRBJ2-1 . TRBD2 TRBV29-1 TGCAGCGTTGAACTTTGGCTAGCGGGGGGGAGCTCCTACAATGAGCAGTTCTTC CSVELWLAGGSSYNEQFF
TRBJ2-7 . TRBD1 TRBV4-3 TGCGCCAGCAGCCAAGGGACAGGGGCGAACTCCTACGAGCAGTACTTC CASSQGTGANSYEQYF
TRBJ2-3 . . TRBV11-2 TGTGCCAGCAGCTTTTCCTCGAGTACGCAGTATTTT CASSFSSSTQYF
TRBJ1-5 many TRBD1 TRBV19 TGTGCCAGTACCGACAGGGGGAGGGGCAATCAGCCCCAGCATTTT CASTDRGRGNQPQHF
TRBJ1-1 . . TRBV6-6 TGTGCCAGCAGTTACTCTGCAGGGGACACTGAAGCTTTCTTT CASSYSAGDTEAFF
TRBJ1-2 . TRBD1 TRBV11-2 TGTGCCAGCAGCTTGACGACAGGGGATGGCTACACCTTC CASSLTTGDGYTF
TRBJ1-5 . . TRBV6-5 TGTGTCCGAGCTGAAGGGGGCAATCAGCCCCAGCATTTT CVRAEGGNQPQHF
TRBJ1-4 . . TRBV30 TGTGCCTGGAGTAAACAGGGCGGGGAAAAACTGTTTTTT CAWSKQGGEKLFF
TRBJ1-2 . . TRBV19 TGTGCCAGTAGTATAGTCGACAACTCTTATGGCTACACCTTC CASSIVDNSYGYTF
TRBJ2-7 . . TRBV7-9 TGTGCCAGCAGCCCGGACATCTACGAGCAGTACTTC CASSPDIYEQYF
TRBJ2-3 . TRBD2 TRBV6-2/TRBV6-3 TGTGCCAGCAGTCCCGGGACTAGTCAAACAGATACGCAGTATTTT CASSPGTSQTDTQYF
TRBJ2-5 . . TRBV6-5 TGTGCCACCAGAAAGACAGACCAAGAGACCCAGTACTTC CATRKTDQETQYF
TRBJ1-1 . . TRBV7-9 TGTGCCAGCAGCTTCGCGGGACGGCAGAACACTGAAGCTTTCTTT CASSFAGRQNTEAFF
TRBJ1-4 . . TRBV9 TGTGCCAGCAGCGTAGGGACAGAGGGGTATGATGAAAAACTGTTTTTT CASSVGTEGYDEKLFF
TRBJ2-7 . . TRBV10-3 TGTGCCATCAGCGCTCGGCCAGGGGAATTCGACGAGCAGTACTTC CAISARPGEFDEQYF
TRBJ2-5 once TRBD1 TRBV19 TGTGCCAGTAGCGGGGACAGCTTCCAAGAGACCCAGTACTTC CASSGDSFQETQYF
TRBJ1-6 . . TRBV28 TGTGCCAGCAGTGCTGTCAGGGTTGCACCCCTCCACTTT CASSAVRVAPLHF
TRBJ2-3 . . TRBV29-1 TGCAGCGTTGTCTGGCAGGGAGGTGGAACAGATACGCAGTATTTT CSVVWQGGGTDTQYF
TRBJ1-2 once . TRBV6-5 TGTGCCAGCAGTTACGGGTCCGGGTCGAGTGGCTACACCTTC CASSYGSGSSGYTF
TRBJ2-5 . TRBD2 TRBV4-3 TGCGCCAGCAGCCAAGCACCCCCGACTAGCGGGGCGGGGGAGACCCAGTACTTC CASSQAPPTSGAGETQYF
TRBJ1-2 once . TRBV6-2/TRBV6-3 TGTGCCAGCAGTTACTCGGGCCGACAATCGAGCGGCTACACCTTC CASSYSGRQSSGYTF
TRBJ2-2 . TRBD2 TRBV4-2 TGTGCCAGCAGCCAACTTGCGGGAGAGGGCACCGGGGAGCTGTTTTTT CASSQLAGEGTGELFF